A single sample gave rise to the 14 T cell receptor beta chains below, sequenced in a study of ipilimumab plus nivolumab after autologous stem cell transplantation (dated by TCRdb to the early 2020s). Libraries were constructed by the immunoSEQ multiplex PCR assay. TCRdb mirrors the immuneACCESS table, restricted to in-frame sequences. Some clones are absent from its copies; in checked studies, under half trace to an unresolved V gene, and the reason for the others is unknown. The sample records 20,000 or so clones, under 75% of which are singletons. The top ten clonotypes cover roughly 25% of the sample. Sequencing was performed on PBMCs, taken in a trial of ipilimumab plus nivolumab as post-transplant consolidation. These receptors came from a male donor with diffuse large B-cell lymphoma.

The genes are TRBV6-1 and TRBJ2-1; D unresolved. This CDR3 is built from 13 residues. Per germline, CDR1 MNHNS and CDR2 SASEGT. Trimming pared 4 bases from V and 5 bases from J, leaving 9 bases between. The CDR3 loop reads CASSVFGHNEQFF. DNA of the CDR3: TGTGCCAGCAGTGTATTCGGTCACAATGAGCAGTTCTTC.

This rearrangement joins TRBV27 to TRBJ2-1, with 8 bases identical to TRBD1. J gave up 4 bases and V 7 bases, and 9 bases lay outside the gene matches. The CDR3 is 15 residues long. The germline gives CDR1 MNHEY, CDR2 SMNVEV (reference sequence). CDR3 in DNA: TGTGCCAGCAACCCTACGGACAGGGCTTACAATGAGCAGTTCTTC. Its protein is CASNPTDRAYNEQFF.

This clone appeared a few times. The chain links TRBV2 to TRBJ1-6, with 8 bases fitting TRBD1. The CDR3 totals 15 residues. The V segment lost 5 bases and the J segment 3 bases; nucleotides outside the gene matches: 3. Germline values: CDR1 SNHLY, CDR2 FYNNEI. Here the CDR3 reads CASSSDRGYNSPLHF. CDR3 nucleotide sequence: TGTGCCAGCAGTTCAGACAGGGGCTATAATTCACCCCTCCACTTT.

CDR3 coding DNA: TGCGCCAGCAGCACGGAGGGAGATACGCAGTATTTT. It encodes CASSTEGDTQYF. The chain employs TRBV5-1 and TRBJ2-3, with a tentative D call TRBD2 (6 bases). Germline CDR1 and CDR2: SGHRS and YFSETQ. The CDR3 is 12 amino acids. V dropped 4 bases and J dropped 5 bases, with 8 bases sitting between them.

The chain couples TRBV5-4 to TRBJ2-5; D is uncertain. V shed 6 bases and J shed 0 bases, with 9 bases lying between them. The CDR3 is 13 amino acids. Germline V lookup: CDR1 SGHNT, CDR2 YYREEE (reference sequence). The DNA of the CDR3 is TGTGCCAGCAAGATCCGGGACCAAGAGACCCAGTACTTC. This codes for CASKIRDQETQYF. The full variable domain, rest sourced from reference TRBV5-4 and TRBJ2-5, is ETGVTQSPTHLIKTRGQQVTLRCSSQSGHNTVSWYQQALGQGPQFIFQYYREEENGRGNFPPRFSGLQFPNYSSELNVNALELDDSALYLCASKIRDQETQYFGPGTRLLVL.

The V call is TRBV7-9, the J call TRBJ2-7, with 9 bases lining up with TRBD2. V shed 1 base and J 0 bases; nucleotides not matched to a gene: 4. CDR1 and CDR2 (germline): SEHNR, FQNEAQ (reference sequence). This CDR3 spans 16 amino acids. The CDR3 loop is CASSLGASGNSYEQYF. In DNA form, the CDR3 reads TGTGCCAGCAGCTTAGGAGCTAGCGGGAACTCCTACGAGCAGTACTTC.

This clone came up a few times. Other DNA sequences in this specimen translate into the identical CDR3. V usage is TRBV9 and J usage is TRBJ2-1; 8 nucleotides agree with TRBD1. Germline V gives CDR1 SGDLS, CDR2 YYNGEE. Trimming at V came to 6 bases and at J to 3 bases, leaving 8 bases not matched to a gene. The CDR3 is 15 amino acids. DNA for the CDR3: TGTGCCAGCACCCCCGGGGACAGGCTCTACAATGAGCAGTTCTTC. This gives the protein CASTPGDRLYNEQFF.

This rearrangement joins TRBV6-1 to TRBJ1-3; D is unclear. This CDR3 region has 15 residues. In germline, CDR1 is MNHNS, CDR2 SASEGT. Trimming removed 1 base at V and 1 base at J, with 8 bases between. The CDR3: CASSEVLGSGNTIYF. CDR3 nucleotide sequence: TGTGCCAGCAGTGAAGTCTTGGGTTCTGGAAACACCATATATTTT.

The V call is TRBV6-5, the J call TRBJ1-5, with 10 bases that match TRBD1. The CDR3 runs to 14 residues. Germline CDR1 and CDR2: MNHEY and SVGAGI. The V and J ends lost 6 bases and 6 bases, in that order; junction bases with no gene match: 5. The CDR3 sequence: CASRSGQGTQPQHF. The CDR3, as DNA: TGTGCCAGCAGATCGGGACAGGGGACTCAGCCCCAGCATTTT.

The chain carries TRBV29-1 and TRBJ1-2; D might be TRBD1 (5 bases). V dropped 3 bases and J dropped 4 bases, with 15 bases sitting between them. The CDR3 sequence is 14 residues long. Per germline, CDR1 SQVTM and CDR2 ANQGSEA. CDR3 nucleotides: TGCAGCGTTGATCCAACGGGACGGAGCTATGGCTACACCTTC. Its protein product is CSVDPTGRSYGYTF.

The CDR3, as DNA: TGCGCCAGCAGCCTGGAGGGCGAAAAACTGTTTTTT. It is translated as CASSLEGEKLFF. V usage is TRBV10-2 and J usage is TRBJ1-4; D ambiguous. Looked up from germline, CDR1 is WSHSY and CDR2 is SAAADI. The V and J ends lost 6 bases and 8 bases respectively, with 10 bases between them. CDR3 size: 12 residues.

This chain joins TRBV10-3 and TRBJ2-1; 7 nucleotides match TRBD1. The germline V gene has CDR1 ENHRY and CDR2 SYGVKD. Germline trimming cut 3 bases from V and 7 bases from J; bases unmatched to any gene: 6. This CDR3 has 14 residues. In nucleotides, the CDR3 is TGTGCCATCAGTGACCGGGACAGTGAGAATGAGCAGTTCTTC. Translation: CAISDRDSENEQFF.

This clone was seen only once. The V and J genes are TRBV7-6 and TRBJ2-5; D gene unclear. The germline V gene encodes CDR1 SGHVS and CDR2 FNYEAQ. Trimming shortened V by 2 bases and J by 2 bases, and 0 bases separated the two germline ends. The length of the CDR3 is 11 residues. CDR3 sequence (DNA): TGTGCCAGCAGCTTACAAGAGACCCAGTACTTC. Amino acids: CASSLQETQYF. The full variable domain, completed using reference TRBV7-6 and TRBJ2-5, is GAGVSQSPRYKVTKRGQDVALRCDPISGHVSLYWYRQALGQGPEFLTYFNYEAQQDKSGLPNDRFSAERPEGSISTLTIQRTEQRDSAMYRCASSLQETQYFGPGTRLLVL.

This CDR3 reads CATTNYGLAGADTQYF. CDR3 sequence (DNA): TGTGCCACCACTAACTACGGACTAGCGGGGGCAGATACGCAGTATTTT. The V call is TRBV15, the J call TRBJ2-3, with 13 positions matching TRBD2. CDR1 and CDR2 from the germline V gene are LNHNV and YYDKDF (reference sequence). Trimming cost V 7 bases and J 4 bases; bases outside gene matches: 8. The CDR3 contains 16 residues.